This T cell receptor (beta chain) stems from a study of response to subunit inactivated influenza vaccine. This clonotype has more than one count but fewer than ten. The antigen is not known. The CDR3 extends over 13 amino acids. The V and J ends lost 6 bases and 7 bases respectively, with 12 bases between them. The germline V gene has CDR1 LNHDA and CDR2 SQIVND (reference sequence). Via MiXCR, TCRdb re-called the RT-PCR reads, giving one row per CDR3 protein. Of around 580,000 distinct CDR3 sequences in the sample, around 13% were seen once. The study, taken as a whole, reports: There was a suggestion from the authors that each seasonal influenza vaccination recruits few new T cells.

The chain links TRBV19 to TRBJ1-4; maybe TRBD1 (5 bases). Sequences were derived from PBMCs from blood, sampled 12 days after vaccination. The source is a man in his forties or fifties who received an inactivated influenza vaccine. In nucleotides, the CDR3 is TGTGCCAGTAGCGACAGCGGTCGTGAAAAACTGTTTTTT. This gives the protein CASSDSGREKLFF.